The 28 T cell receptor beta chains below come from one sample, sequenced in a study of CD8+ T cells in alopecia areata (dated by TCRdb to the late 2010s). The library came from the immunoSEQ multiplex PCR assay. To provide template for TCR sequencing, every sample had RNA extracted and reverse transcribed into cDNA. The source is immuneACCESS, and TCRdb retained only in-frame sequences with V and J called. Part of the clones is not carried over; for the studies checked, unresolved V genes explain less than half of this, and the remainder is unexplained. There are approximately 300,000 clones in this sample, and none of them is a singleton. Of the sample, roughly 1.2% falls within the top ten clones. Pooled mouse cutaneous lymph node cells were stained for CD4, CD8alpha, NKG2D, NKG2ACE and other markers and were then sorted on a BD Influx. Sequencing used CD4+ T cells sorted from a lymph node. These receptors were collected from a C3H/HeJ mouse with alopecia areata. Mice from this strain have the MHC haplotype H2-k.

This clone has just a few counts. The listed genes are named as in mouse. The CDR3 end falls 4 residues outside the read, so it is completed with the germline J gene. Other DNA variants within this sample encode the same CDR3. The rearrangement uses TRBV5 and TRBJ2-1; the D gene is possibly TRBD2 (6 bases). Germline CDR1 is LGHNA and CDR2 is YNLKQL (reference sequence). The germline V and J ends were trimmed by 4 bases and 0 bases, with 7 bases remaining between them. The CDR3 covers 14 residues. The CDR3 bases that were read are TGTGCCAGCAGCCCACTGGGTAACTATGCT. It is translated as CASSPLGNYA. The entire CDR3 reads CASSPLGNYAEQFF.

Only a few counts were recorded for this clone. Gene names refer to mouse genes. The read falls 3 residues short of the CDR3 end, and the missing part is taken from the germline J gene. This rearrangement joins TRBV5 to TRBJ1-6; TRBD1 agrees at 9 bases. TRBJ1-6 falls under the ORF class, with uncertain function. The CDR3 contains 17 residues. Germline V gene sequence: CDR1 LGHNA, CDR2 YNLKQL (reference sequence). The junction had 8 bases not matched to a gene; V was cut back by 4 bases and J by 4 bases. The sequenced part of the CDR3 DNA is TGTGCCAGCAGCCCGATCTCCGGGACAGGGTATAATTCGCCC. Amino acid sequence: CASSPISGTGYNSP. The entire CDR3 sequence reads CASSPISGTGYNSPLYF.

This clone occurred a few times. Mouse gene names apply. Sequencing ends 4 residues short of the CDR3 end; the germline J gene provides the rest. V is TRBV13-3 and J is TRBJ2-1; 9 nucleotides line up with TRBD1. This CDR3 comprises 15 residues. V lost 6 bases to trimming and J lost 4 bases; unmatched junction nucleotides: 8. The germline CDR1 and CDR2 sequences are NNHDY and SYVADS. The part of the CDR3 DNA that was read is TGTGCCAGCAAAACACCGGGACAGGGTTATGCT. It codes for CASKTPGQGYA. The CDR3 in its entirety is CASKTPGQGYAEQFF.

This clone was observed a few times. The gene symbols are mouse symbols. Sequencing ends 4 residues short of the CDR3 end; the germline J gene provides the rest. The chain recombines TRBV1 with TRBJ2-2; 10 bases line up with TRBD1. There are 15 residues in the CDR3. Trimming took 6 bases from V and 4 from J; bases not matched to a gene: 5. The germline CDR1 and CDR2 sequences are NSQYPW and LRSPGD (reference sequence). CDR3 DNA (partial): TGCACCTGCAGGAGGACAGGGGGGTCCACCGGG. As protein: CTCRRTGGSTG. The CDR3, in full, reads CTCRRTGGSTGQLYF.

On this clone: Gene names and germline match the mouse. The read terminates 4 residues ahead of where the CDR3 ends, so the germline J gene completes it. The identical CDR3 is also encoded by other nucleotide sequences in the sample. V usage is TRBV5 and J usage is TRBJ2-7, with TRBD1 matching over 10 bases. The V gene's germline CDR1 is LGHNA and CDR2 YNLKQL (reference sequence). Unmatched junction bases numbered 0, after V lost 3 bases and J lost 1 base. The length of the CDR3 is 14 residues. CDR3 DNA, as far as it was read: TGTGCCAGCAGCCAGGGACAGGGGTCCTAT. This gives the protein CASSQGQGSY. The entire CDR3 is CASSQGQGSYEQYF.

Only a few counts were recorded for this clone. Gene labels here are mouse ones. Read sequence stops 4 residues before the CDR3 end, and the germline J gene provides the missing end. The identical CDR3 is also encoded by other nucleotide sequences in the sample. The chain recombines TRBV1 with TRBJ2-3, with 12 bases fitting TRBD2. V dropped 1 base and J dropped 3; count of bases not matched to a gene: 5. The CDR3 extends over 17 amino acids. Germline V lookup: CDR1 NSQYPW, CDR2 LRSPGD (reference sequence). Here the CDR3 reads CTCSAVPGTGGAETLYF. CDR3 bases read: TGCACCTGCAGTGCAGTCCCCGGGACTGGGGGGGCAGAA.

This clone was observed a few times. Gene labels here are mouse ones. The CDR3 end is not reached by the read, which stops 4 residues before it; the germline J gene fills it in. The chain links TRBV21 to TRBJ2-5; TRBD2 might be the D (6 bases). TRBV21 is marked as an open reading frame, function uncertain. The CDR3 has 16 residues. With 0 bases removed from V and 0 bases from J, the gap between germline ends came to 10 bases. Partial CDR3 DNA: TGTGCTAGCAGTCAATCCTCTGGGGAAAACCAAGAC. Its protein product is CASSQSSGENQD. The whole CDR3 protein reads CASSQSSGENQDTQYF.

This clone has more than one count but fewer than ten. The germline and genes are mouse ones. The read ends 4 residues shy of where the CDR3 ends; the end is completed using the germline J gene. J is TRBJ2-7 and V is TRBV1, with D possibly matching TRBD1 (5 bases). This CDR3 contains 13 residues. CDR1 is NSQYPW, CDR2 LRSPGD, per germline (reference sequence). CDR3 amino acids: CTCSADPRDEQYF. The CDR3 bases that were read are TGCACCTGCAGTGCAGATCCCAGGGAT.

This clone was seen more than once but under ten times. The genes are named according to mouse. CDR3 sequence reads: CAWGTGVDTQYF. The sequenced part of the CDR3 DNA is TGTGCCTGGGGGACAGGGGTAGAC. The chain combines TRBV31 with TRBJ2-5, with TRBD1 matching over 10 bases. The DNA ends 4 residues before the CDR3 does, and the rest of the CDR3 is filled in from the germline J gene. The germline V gene encodes CDR1 GKSSPN and CDR2 SITVG. The CDR3 is 12 amino acids.

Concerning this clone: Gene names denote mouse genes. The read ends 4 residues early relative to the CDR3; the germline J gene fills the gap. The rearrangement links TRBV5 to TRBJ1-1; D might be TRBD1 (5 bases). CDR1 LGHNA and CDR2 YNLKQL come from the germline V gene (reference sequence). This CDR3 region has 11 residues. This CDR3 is CASSQTAEVFF. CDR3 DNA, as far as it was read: TGTGCCAGCAGCCAGACAGCA.

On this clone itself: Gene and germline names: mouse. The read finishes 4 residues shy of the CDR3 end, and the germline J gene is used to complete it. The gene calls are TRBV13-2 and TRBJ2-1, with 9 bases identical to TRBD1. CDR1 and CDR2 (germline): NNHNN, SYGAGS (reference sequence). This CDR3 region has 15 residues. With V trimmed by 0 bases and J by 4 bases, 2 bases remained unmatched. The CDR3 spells CASGDVGQGYAEQFF. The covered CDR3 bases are TGTGCCAGCGGTGATGTTGGACAGGGGTATGCT.

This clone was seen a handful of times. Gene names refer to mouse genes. The CDR3 sequence is CAWSTGLNSDYTF. Partial CDR3 DNA: TGTGCCTGGAGTACAGGATTAAACTCC. The chain employs TRBV31 and TRBJ1-2; possibly TRBD1 for D (5 bases). The read ends 4 residues shy of where the CDR3 ends; the end is completed using the germline J gene. The germline gives CDR1 GKSSPN, CDR2 SITVG. Trimming took 2 bases from V and 1 from J, leaving 8 bases between them. The CDR3 has 13 residues.

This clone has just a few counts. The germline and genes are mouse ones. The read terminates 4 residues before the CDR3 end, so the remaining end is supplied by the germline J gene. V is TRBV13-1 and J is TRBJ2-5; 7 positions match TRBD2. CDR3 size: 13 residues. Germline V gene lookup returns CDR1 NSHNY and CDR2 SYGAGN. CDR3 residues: CASSKLGFDTQYF. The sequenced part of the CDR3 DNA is TGTGCCAGCAGTAAACTGGGGTTCGAC.

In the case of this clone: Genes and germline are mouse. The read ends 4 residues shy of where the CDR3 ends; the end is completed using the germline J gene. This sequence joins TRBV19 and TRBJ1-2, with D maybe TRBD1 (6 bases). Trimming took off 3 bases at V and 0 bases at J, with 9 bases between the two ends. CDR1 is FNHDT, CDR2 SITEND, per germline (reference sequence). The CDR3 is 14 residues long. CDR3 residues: CASSNQGPNSDYTF. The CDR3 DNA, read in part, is TGTGCCAGCAGTAATCAGGGGCCAAACTCC.

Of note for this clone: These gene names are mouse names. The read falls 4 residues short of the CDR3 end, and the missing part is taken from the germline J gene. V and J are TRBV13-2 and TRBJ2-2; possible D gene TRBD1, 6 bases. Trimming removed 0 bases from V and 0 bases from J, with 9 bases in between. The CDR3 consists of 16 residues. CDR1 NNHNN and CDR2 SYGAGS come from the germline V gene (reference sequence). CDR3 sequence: CASGDGDTANTGQLYF. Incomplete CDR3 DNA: TGTGCCAGCGGTGATGGGGACACAGCAAACACCGGG.

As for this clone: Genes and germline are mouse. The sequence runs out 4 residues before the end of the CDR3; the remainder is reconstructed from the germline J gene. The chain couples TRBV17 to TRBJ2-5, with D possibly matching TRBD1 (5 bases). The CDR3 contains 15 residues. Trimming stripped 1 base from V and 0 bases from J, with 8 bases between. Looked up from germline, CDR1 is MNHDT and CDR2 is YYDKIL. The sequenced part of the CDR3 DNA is TGTGCTAGCAGTAGAGGAGGGGATAACCAAGAC. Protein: CASSRGGDNQD. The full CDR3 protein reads CASSRGGDNQDTQYF.

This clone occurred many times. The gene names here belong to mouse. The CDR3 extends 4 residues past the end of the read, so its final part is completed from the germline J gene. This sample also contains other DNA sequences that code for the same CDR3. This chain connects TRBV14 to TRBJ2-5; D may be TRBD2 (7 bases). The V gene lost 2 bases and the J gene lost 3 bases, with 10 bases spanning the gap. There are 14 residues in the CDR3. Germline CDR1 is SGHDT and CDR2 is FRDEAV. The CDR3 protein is CASSLGGPQDTQYF. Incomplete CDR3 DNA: TGTGCCAGCAGTTTAGGGGGGCCTCAAGAC.

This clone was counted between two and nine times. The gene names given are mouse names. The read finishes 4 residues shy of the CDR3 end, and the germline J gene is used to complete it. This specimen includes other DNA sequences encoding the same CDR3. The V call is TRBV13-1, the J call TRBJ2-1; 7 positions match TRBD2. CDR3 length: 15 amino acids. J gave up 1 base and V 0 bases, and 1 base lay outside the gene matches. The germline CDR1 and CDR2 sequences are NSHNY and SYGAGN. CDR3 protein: CASSDVGGNYAEQFF. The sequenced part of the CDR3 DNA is TGTGCCAGCAGTGATGTTGGGGGGAACTATGCT.

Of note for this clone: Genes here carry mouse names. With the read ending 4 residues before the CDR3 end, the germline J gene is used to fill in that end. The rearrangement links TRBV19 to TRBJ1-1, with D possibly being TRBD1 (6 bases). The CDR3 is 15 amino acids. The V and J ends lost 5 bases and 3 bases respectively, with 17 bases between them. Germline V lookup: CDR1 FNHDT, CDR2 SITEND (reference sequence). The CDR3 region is CASSRGHHADTEVFF. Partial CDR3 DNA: TGTGCCAGCAGCCGGGGACACCATGCGGACACA.

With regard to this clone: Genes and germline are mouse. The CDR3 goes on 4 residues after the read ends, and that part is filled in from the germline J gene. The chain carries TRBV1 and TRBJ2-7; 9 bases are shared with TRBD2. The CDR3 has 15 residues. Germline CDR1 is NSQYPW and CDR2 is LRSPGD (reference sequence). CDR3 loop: CTCSADLTGGDEQYF. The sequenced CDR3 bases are TGCACCTGCAGTGCAGATCTGACTGGGGGAGAT. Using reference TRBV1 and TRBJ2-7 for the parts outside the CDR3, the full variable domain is VTLLEQNPRWRLVPRGQAVNLRCILKNSQYPWMSWYQQDLQKQLQWLFTLRSPGDKEVKSLPGADYLATRVTDTELRLQVANMSQGRTLYCTCSADLTGGDEQYFGPGTRLTVL.

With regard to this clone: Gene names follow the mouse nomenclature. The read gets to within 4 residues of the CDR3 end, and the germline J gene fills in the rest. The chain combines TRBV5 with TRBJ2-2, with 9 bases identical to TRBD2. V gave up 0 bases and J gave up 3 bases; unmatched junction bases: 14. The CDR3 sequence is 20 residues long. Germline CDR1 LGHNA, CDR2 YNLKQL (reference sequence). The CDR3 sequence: CASSQDHRGGGALHTGQLYF. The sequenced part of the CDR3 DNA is TGTGCCAGCAGCCAAGACCACAGGGGTGGGGGGGCGCTCCACACCGGG.

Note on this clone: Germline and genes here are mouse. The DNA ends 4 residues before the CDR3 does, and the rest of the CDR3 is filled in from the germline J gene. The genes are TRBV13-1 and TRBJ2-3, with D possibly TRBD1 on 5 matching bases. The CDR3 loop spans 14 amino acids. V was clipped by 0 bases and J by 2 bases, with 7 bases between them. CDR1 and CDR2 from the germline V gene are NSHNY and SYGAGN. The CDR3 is CASSDADNAETLYF. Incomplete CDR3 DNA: TGTGCCAGCAGTGATGCGGACAATGCAGAA.

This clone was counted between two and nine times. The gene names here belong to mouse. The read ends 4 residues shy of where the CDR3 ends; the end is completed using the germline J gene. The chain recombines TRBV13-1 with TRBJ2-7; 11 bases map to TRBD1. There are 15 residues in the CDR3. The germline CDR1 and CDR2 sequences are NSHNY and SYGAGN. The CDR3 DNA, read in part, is TGTGCCAGCAGTGATGCGGGACAGGGGGTTTAT. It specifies CASSDAGQGVY. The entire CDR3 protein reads CASSDAGQGVYEQYF.

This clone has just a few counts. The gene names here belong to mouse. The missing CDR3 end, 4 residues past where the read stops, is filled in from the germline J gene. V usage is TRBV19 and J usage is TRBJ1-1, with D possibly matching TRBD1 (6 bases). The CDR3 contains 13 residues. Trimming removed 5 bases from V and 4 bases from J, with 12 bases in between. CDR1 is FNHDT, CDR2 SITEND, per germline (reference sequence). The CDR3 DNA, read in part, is TGTGCCAGCAGCAAAACAGGGAGCACA. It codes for CASSKTGST. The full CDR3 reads CASSKTGSTEVFF.

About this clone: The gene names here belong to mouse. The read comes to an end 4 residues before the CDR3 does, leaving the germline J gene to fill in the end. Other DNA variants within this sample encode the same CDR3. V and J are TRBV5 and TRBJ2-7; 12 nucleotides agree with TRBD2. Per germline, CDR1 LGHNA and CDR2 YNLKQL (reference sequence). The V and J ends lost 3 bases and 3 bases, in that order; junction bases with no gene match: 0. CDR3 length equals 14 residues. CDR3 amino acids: CASSQGLGGYEQYF. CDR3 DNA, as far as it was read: TGTGCCAGCAGCCAGGGACTGGGGGGCTAT.

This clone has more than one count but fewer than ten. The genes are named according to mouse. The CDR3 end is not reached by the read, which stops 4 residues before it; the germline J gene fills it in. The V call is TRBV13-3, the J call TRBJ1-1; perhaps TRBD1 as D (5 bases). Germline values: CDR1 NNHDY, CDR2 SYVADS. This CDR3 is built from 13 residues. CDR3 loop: CASSDSRVTEVFF. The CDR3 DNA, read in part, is TGTGCCAGCAGTGATTCCAGGGTGACA.

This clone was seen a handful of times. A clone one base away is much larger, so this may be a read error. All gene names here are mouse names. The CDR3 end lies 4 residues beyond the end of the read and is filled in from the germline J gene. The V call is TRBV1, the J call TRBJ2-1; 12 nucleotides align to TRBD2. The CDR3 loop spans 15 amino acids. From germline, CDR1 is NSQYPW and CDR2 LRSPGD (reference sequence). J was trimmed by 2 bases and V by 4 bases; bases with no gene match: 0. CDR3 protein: CTCSGDWGDYAEQFF. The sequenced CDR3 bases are TGCACCTGCAGTGGGGACTGGGGGGACTATGCT.

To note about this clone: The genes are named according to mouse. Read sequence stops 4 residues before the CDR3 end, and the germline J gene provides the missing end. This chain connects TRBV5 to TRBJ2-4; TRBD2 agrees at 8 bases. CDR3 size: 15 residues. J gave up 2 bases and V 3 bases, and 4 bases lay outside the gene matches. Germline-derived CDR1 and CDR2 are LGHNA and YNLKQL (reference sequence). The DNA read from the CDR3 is TGTGCCAGCAGCCACCTGACTGGGGATCAAAAC. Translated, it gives CASSHLTGDQN. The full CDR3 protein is CASSHLTGDQNTLYF.